A single TCR beta chain is shown here with its context. Only a few counts were recorded for this clonotype. Its antigen remains undetermined. No qualities accompany the bases; no much larger clone lies one base away. This sample was taken from a study of T-cell reconstitution after alpha-beta-depleted transplantation in children (dated by TCRdb to the mid-2010s). In the study overall: Using TCR repertoire profiling, the study quantitatively followed how T-cell immune reconstitution unfolded in children after TCRalphabeta/CD19-depleted allogeneic hematopoietic cell transplantation.

The research as a whole found: In some patients, the high TCRbeta diversity seen at day 60 was put down to recipient T cells and intrathymic progenitors that had survived conditioning. The apparently early alphabetaT-cell count recovery about two months after transplant was reportedly dependent on only several hundred rapidly expanded clones derived from non-depleted graft cells. The frequencies of hyperexpanded clones fell over the following months, and after one year, T-cell counts and TCRbeta diversity were mostly attributed to newly produced T cells.

The receptor library was made with PCR. The run used an Illumina HiSeq 2500. Molecular barcoding was employed in the preparation of TCR libraries, with unique molecular identifiers being used to normalize TCRbeta repertoire quantification. TCRdb applied fastp at Q25 and MiXCR to the public reads, then kept only in-frame beta chains. CDR3 protein sequences are deduplicated, and each keeps its most common genes and DNA. The sample table lists about 440,000 distinct CDR3 sequences, about 45% of them with a count of one. The ten most abundant clones make up roughly 27% of the sample. For CDR1 and CDR2, the germline V gene lists SGHRS and YFSETQ. The CDR3 runs 15 amino acids, cysteine and phenylalanine included. Left in the record is the CDR3 DNA by itself, 45 bases read in frame from the first base. V was cut back by 0 bases and J by 0 bases, leaving a gap of 10 bases between them. The treatment or condition label, as the study defines it: allogeneic hematopoietic cell transplantation with graft depleted of TCRalphabeta T cells and CD19 B cells. The children who served as transplant recipients had been given grafts of TCRalphabeta/CD19-depleted allogeneic hematopoietic cells.

This clonotype was obtained from a girl aged 2 to 10 with aplastic anemia, due to receive a stem cell transplant. The chain links TRBV5-1 with TRBJ2-7; the D assignment is uncertain and may be TRBD1 or TRBD2, with 5 bases supporting each. The sequencing used PBMCs, collected before TCRalphabeta/CD19-depleted stem cell transplant. The DNA sequence is TGCGCCAGCAGCTTGGCCGGGGACCACTCCTACGAGCAGTACTTC. This sequence encodes CASSLAGDHSYEQYF.